Listed below are T cell receptor beta chains from one sample, sequenced in a study of identical twins. TCRdb processed the 5' RACE reads anew with MiXCR; each CDR3 protein has one entry. The sample has roughly 290,000 distinct CDR3 sequences, 8% to 9% seen once. These sequences were also reported in another study, on yellow fever vaccine responses in identical twins.

Material for sequencing was memory (CD45RO+) T cells sorted from blood. All receptors come from a young woman in good health. The CDR3 runs from the conserved cysteine through the conserved F or W. A D gene is named only where the DNA matches it firmly. The size of a clone is reported for some rows only, either as once, few or many, or as a class for expanded clones.

D gene: .
clone size: few
V gene: TRBV20-1
J gene: TRBJ2-2
CDR3 DNA: TGCAGTGCTAGGACCCCCGGCGGGGGCGGAGGCGGGGAGCTGTTTTTT
CDR3 protein: CSARTPGGGGGGELFF

D gene: .
clone size: many
V gene: TRBV10-3
J gene: TRBJ1-3
CDR3 DNA: TGTGCCATCAGCCTCGACATCTTTGGAAACACCATATATTTT
CDR3 protein: CAISLDIFGNTIYF

D gene: TRBD2
clone size: many
V gene: TRBV3-1
J gene: TRBJ2-5
CDR3 DNA: TGTGCCAGCAGCCAAACTAGCCCGGGGGGTTTGAAGACCCAGTACTTC
CDR3 protein: CASSQTSPGGLKTQYF

D gene: .
clone size: .
V gene: TRBV7-2
J gene: TRBJ1-3
CDR3 DNA: TGTGCCAGCAGCCTCTCTTACGGCTCTGGAAACACCATATATTTT
CDR3 protein: CASSLSYGSGNTIYF

D gene: .
clone size: few
V gene: TRBV24-1
J gene: TRBJ2-1
CDR3 DNA: TGTGCCACCAGTGATTTTAGTCCCAGGGACGTCAATGAGCAGTTCTTC
CDR3 protein: CATSDFSPRDVNEQFF

D gene: .
clone size: few
V gene: TRBV15
J gene: TRBJ1-1
CDR3 DNA: TGTGCCACCAGCCCCATGGGCACTGAAGCTTTCTTT
CDR3 protein: CATSPMGTEAFF

D gene: TRBD2
clone size: few
V gene: TRBV24-1
J gene: TRBJ2-3
CDR3 DNA: TGTGCCACCAGTGAGGGGACTAGCAACCCAGATACGCAGTATTTT
CDR3 protein: CATSEGTSNPDTQYF

D gene: TRBD1
clone size: many
V gene: TRBV20-1
J gene: TRBJ1-4
CDR3 DNA: TGCAGTGCTAAGACAGGGACTAATGAAAAACTGTTTTTT
CDR3 protein: CSAKTGTNEKLFF

D gene: TRBD2
clone size: few
V gene: TRBV9
J gene: TRBJ2-1
CDR3 DNA: TGTGCCAGCAGCTCCCGACTAGCGGGGGGGCGGGGTGAGCAGTTCTTC
CDR3 protein: CASSSRLAGGRGEQFF

D gene: .
clone size: .
V gene: TRBV28
J gene: TRBJ2-5
CDR3 DNA: TGTGCCAGCAGTTTGGGGGGGGCCCGGGAGACCCAGTACTTC
CDR3 protein: CASSLGGARETQYF

D gene: .
clone size: few
V gene: TRBV5-5
J gene: TRBJ1-1
CDR3 DNA: TGTGCCAGCAGCTTGGGGGGCGTCCAGGTCCCTGAAGCTTTCTTT
CDR3 protein: CASSLGGVQVPEAFF

D gene: TRBD1
clone size: many
V gene: TRBV20-1
J gene: TRBJ1-1
CDR3 DNA: TGCAGTGCTTCCGGACAGGAGGAGATGAACACTGAAGCTTTCTTT
CDR3 protein: CSASGQEEMNTEAFF

D gene: TRBD2
clone size: many
V gene: TRBV20-1
J gene: TRBJ2-3
CDR3 DNA: TGCAGCCCTGTCCAGCGGGGGGGGGCAGATACGCAGTATTTT
CDR3 protein: CSPVQRGGADTQYF

D gene: .
clone size: many
V gene: TRBV10-2
J gene: TRBJ2-1
CDR3 DNA: TGCGCCAGCACTTCAGGGTTGATGGGATACAATGAGCAGTTCTTC
CDR3 protein: CASTSGLMGYNEQFF

D gene: TRBD2
clone size: few
V gene: TRBV20-1
J gene: TRBJ2-1
CDR3 DNA: TGCAGTGCTAAAAGCGGGAGGTACTCCTACAATGAGCAGTTCTTC
CDR3 protein: CSAKSGRYSYNEQFF

D gene: .
clone size: few
V gene: TRBV5-4
J gene: TRBJ1-2
CDR3 DNA: TGTGCCAGCAGCGGACATACCTCGGACTATGGCTACACCTTC
CDR3 protein: CASSGHTSDYGYTF

D gene: .
clone size: .
V gene: TRBV4-1
J gene: TRBJ1-3
CDR3 DNA: TGCGCCAGCAGCCAAGATCAAGCTCACATGACCGGGGCTGGAAACACCATATATTTT
CDR3 protein: CASSQDQAHMTGAGNTIYF

D gene: TRBD2
clone size: few
V gene: TRBV6-5
J gene: TRBJ2-2
CDR3 DNA: TGTGCCAGCAGTTACTCAGACGGGGGGGCCAGCACCGGGGAGCTGTTTTTT
CDR3 protein: CASSYSDGGASTGELFF

D gene: .
clone size: few
V gene: TRBV6-1
J gene: TRBJ1-5
CDR3 DNA: TGTGCCAGCAGTATTTCTCCAGGGCAGCCCCAGCATTTT
CDR3 protein: CASSISPGQPQHF

D gene: .
clone size: .
V gene: TRBV5-5
J gene: TRBJ2-5
CDR3 DNA: TGTGCCAGCAGCTCCATGACTCCCCCCCGAGAGACCCAGTACTTC
CDR3 protein: CASSSMTPPRETQYF

D gene: .
clone size: many
V gene: TRBV25-1
J gene: TRBJ1-6
CDR3 DNA: TGTGCCAGCAGTGATCAGGACAGTTTTTCACCCCTCCACTTT
CDR3 protein: CASSDQDSFSPLHF

D gene: .
clone size: many
V gene: TRBV5-1
J gene: TRBJ2-1
CDR3 DNA: TGCGCCAGCAGCTTGGAGGCGACATTGGAGCAGTTCTTC
CDR3 protein: CASSLEATLEQFF

D gene: .
clone size: many
V gene: TRBV7-3
J gene: TRBJ2-5
CDR3 DNA: TGTGCCAGCAGCTATCTCCCAGGAGAGACCCAGTACTTC
CDR3 protein: CASSYLPGETQYF

D gene: .
clone size: many
V gene: TRBV12-3/TRBV12-4
J gene: TRBJ2-1
CDR3 DNA: TGTGCCAGCAGCCTCCCTCCGGGGGATGAGCAGTTCTTC
CDR3 protein: CASSLPPGDEQFF

D gene: .
clone size: .
V gene: TRBV19
J gene: TRBJ1-1
CDR3 DNA: TGTGCCAGTAGTTCCGGGGGGACCACTGAAGCTTTCTTT
CDR3 protein: CASSSGGTTEAFF

D gene: TRBD1
clone size: .
V gene: TRBV7-9
J gene: TRBJ1-1
CDR3 DNA: TGTGCCAGCAGTCGGGACAGGGGTGGTAACACTGAAGCTTTCTTT
CDR3 protein: CASSRDRGGNTEAFF

D gene: .
clone size: .
V gene: TRBV24-1
J gene: TRBJ2-5
CDR3 DNA: TGTGCCACCAGTGATTTCGGCGGGGTGGGACAAGAGACCCAGTACTTC
CDR3 protein: CATSDFGGVGQETQYF

D gene: TRBD1
clone size: few
V gene: TRBV7-7
J gene: TRBJ1-2
CDR3 DNA: TGTGCCAGCAGCCCACTGACAGGGCCGTCGGGCTACACCTTC
CDR3 protein: CASSPLTGPSGYTF

D gene: .
clone size: many
V gene: TRBV3-1
J gene: TRBJ2-1
CDR3 DNA: TGTGCCAGCGGGAGTAGCGAGGCGTATGAGCAGTTCTTC
CDR3 protein: CASGSSEAYEQFF

D gene: .
clone size: few
V gene: TRBV10-3
J gene: TRBJ2-2
CDR3 DNA: TGTGCCAACCCCGGGACGGAGTCAATAAACGCGAACACCGGGGAGCTGTTTTTT
CDR3 protein: CANPGTESINANTGELFF

D gene: TRBD1
clone size: few
V gene: TRBV14
J gene: TRBJ1-3
CDR3 DNA: TGTGCCAGCAGCCAACCGGGACAGATCTCTGGAAACACCATATATTTT
CDR3 protein: CASSQPGQISGNTIYF

D gene: TRBD2
clone size: many
V gene: TRBV4-1
J gene: TRBJ2-2
CDR3 DNA: TGCGCCAGCAGCCAAGTCCTAGCGGGGCGTATCGGGGAGCTGTTTTTT
CDR3 protein: CASSQVLAGRIGELFF

D gene: TRBD1
clone size: few
V gene: TRBV5-6
J gene: TRBJ2-7
CDR3 DNA: TGTGCCAGCAGCCCCACGACAGGGGAACACTTC
CDR3 protein: CASSPTTGEHF

D gene: .
clone size: many
V gene: TRBV5-1
J gene: TRBJ2-7
CDR3 DNA: TGCGCCAGCAGCTCCCCGGACAGACACGAGCAGTACTTC
CDR3 protein: CASSSPDRHEQYF

D gene: TRBD2
clone size: few
V gene: TRBV5-1
J gene: TRBJ2-1
CDR3 DNA: TGCGCCAGCTCGTCAACACTAGCGGGAGTAGTTGAGCAGTTCTTC
CDR3 protein: CASSSTLAGVVEQFF

D gene: .
clone size: few
V gene: TRBV9
J gene: TRBJ1-2
CDR3 DNA: TGTGCCAGCAGCGTAGCAGTCCGCTATGGCTACACCTTC
CDR3 protein: CASSVAVRYGYTF

D gene: .
clone size: few
V gene: TRBV28
J gene: TRBJ2-4
CDR3 DNA: TGTGCCAGCAGTTTGCAGAAAAACATTCAGTACTTC
CDR3 protein: CASSLQKNIQYF

D gene: TRBD2
clone size: many
V gene: TRBV29-1
J gene: TRBJ2-1
CDR3 DNA: TGCAGCGCCCCCCGGGGGGACGCTGGGGAGCAGTTCTTC
CDR3 protein: CSAPRGDAGEQFF

D gene: .
clone size: few
V gene: TRBV24-1
J gene: TRBJ2-1
CDR3 DNA: TGTGCCACCAGTGACCTGGACGGGGACTCTTACAATGAGCAGTTCTTC
CDR3 protein: CATSDLDGDSYNEQFF

D gene: .
clone size: many
V gene: TRBV6-5
J gene: TRBJ1-1
CDR3 DNA: TGTGCCACCTGTACTGGACAGCAGATGAACACTGAAGCTTTCTTT
CDR3 protein: CATCTGQQMNTEAFF

D gene: .
clone size: .
V gene: TRBV14
J gene: TRBJ2-3
CDR3 DNA: TGTGCCAGCAGCCAAGAAACTAGCTTCGGCACAGATACGCAGTATTTT
CDR3 protein: CASSQETSFGTDTQYF

D gene: TRBD1
clone size: few
V gene: TRBV7-2
J gene: TRBJ1-2
CDR3 DNA: TGTGCCAGCAGCTCCCGGGACAGGGGAGGCTACACCTTC
CDR3 protein: CASSSRDRGGYTF

D gene: .
clone size: many
V gene: TRBV6-5
J gene: TRBJ1-2
CDR3 DNA: TGTGCCAGCAGTTACTCGCAAGGGTTGAGGGTTGGCTACACCTTC
CDR3 protein: CASSYSQGLRVGYTF

D gene: TRBD2
clone size: many
V gene: TRBV15
J gene: TRBJ2-2
CDR3 DNA: TGTGCCACCAGCACTAGCGGGAGAGTCACCGGGGAGCTGTTTTTT
CDR3 protein: CATSTSGRVTGELFF

D gene: TRBD2
clone size: few
V gene: TRBV14
J gene: TRBJ2-1
CDR3 DNA: TGTGCCAGCAGCCTTGGACGGGGACTAGAATATGAGCAGTTCTTC
CDR3 protein: CASSLGRGLEYEQFF

D gene: TRBD2
clone size: few
V gene: TRBV5-1
J gene: TRBJ2-2
CDR3 DNA: TGCGCCAGCAGCAATAGCCCAGCGGGGGGGGAGCTGTTTTTT
CDR3 protein: CASSNSPAGGELFF

D gene: .
clone size: .
V gene: TRBV12-3/TRBV12-4
J gene: TRBJ2-1
CDR3 DNA: TGTGCCAGCAGTTTTTCCCATTCGGGCAATGAGCAGTTCTTC
CDR3 protein: CASSFSHSGNEQFF

D gene: .
clone size: few
V gene: TRBV9
J gene: TRBJ1-1
CDR3 DNA: TGTGCCAGCAGCCCGCGGGAGGGGCGGATGAACACTGAAGCTTTCTTT
CDR3 protein: CASSPREGRMNTEAFF

D gene: .
clone size: .
V gene: TRBV3-1
J gene: TRBJ1-1
CDR3 DNA: TGTGCCAGCAGCCAAGATGGCAGTCGAGCTTTCTTT
CDR3 protein: CASSQDGSRAFF

D gene: .
clone size: .
V gene: TRBV6-1
J gene: TRBJ1-1
CDR3 DNA: TGTGCCAGCAGGCTCAAGGGACAGAACACTGAAGCTTTCTTT
CDR3 protein: CASRLKGQNTEAFF

D gene: .
clone size: many
V gene: TRBV6-5
J gene: TRBJ1-2
CDR3 DNA: TGTGCCAGCAGTTACCTGCCTCGGGGTTCGGATGGTTATGGCTACACCTTC
CDR3 protein: CASSYLPRGSDGYGYTF

D gene: TRBD1
clone size: .
V gene: TRBV19
J gene: TRBJ2-7
CDR3 DNA: TGTGCCAGTAGTGAACAGGGGCGGATGGGCGAGCAGTACTTC
CDR3 protein: CASSEQGRMGEQYF

D gene: TRBD2
clone size: .
V gene: TRBV20-1
J gene: TRBJ2-2
CDR3 DNA: TGCAGTGCTAGATTTTCGAGCGGGATGACGGACACCGGGGAGCTGTTTTTT
CDR3 protein: CSARFSSGMTDTGELFF

D gene: .
clone size: many
V gene: TRBV5-1
J gene: TRBJ2-1
CDR3 DNA: TGCGCCAGCAGCTCACTTGGAATCTACAATGAGCAGTTCTTC
CDR3 protein: CASSSLGIYNEQFF

D gene: .
clone size: .
V gene: TRBV11-1
J gene: TRBJ2-1
CDR3 DNA: TGTGCCAGCAGTGTCTCCCGCTCCTACAATGAGCAGTTCTTC
CDR3 protein: CASSVSRSYNEQFF

D gene: .
clone size: few
V gene: TRBV19
J gene: TRBJ2-1
CDR3 DNA: TGTGCCAGTAATATCCGCGACAATGAGCAGTTCTTC
CDR3 protein: CASNIRDNEQFF